A single sample is the source of the 23 T cell receptor beta chains below, sequenced in a study of T cell responses to AZD1222 COVID-19 vaccine. Produced via immunoSEQ multiplex PCR; TCRdb's table is partial and in-frame only. Seen here are 130,000 to 150,000 clones, under 95% observed once, and the top ten hold approximately 2.7%. Material: peripheral blood, obtained on day 0 of MenACWY control vaccination. The source of these receptors is an adult in good health.

The chain links TRBV20-1 to TRBJ1-1; D gene unclear. CDR1 is DFQATT and CDR2 is SNEGSKA in the germline V gene (reference sequence). The germline V and J ends were trimmed by 7 bases and 6 bases, with 12 bases remaining between them. The CDR3 sequence is 11 residues long. The CDR3: CSVGLRSEAFF. The CDR3 bases are TGCAGTGTCGGACTCAGATCTGAAGCTTTCTTT.

The rearrangement uses TRBV5-1 and TRBJ1-5; TRBD1 matches at 8 bases. V shed 0 bases and J 4 bases; nucleotides not matched to a gene: 3. Germline CDR1 is SGHRS and CDR2 is YFSETQ. CDR3 size: 15 residues. As DNA, the CDR3 is TGCGCCAGCAGCTTGGCAGGGGGCATGAATCAGCCCCAGCATTTT. Protein: CASSLAGGMNQPQHF.

The V gene is TRBV6-5, the J gene TRBJ2-7; D is possibly TRBD1 or TRBD2 (5 bases each). Looked up from germline, CDR1 is MNHEY and CDR2 is SVGAGI. Trimming stripped 6 bases from V and 4 bases from J, with 13 bases between. The CDR3 has 13 amino acids. CDR3 region: CASRGVWGYEQYF. Here the CDR3 DNA reads TGTGCCAGCAGGGGGGTTTGGGGGTACGAGCAGTACTTC.

This clone was recorded only once. The sample holds other DNA sequences that translate to the same CDR3. J is TRBJ1-1 and V is TRBV9, with no clear D. Germline V gene sequence: CDR1 SGDLS, CDR2 YYNGEE. The ends were cut back, 0 bases at V and 5 bases at J, with 5 bases in the middle. This CDR3 is 12 amino acids long. The CDR3 DNA reads as TGTGCCAGCAGCGTAGAAGGTACTGAAGCTTTCTTT. It encodes CASSVEGTEAFF.

The chain carries TRBV27 and TRBJ2-7; 8 nucleotides align to TRBD2. Germline V CDR1 and CDR2: MNHEY, SMNVEV (reference sequence). Germline trimming cut 6 bases from V and 2 bases from J; bases unmatched to any gene: 9. The CDR3 has 15 amino acids. Here the CDR3 DNA reads TGTGCCAGCAGCCTGTGGAGCGGGAGAGCCTACGAGCAGTACTTC. Its translation is CASSLWSGRAYEQYF.

This chain links TRBV7-9 with TRBJ2-7, with a tentative D call TRBD2 (6 bases). The V and J ends lost 5 bases and 6 bases respectively, with 20 bases between them. Germline loops: CDR1 SEHNR, CDR2 FQNEAQ (reference sequence). CDR3 length: 15 residues. The CDR3 nucleotides are TGTGCCAGCAGCGGGGGAGGAATCCTAGGTCGCGAGCAGTACTTC. It yields the protein CASSGGGILGREQYF.

The chain employs TRBV2 and TRBJ2-3; maybe TRBD1 (5 bases). In germline, CDR1 is SNHLY, CDR2 FYNNEI. V lost 10 bases, J lost 1 base, and 15 bases lay in between. This CDR3 is 14 amino acids long. The DNA for the CDR3 is TGTGCCACCCATTACCTGACAGGCACAGATACGCAGTATTTT. Protein: CATHYLTGTDTQYF.

The chain links TRBV3-1 (or the pseudogene TRBV3-2) to TRBJ1-1; D is ambiguous. The CDR3 covers 13 residues. The germline CDR1 and CDR2 sequences are LGHDT and YNNKEL (reference sequence). V was clipped by 0 bases and J by 11 bases, with 13 bases between them. CDR3 amino acids: CASSQDTSPRAFF. CDR3 DNA: TGTGCCAGCAGCCAAGACACCTCTCCACGGGCTTTCTTT.

This chain joins TRBV25-1 and TRBJ1-3; D uncertain. Looked up from germline, CDR1 is MGHDK and CDR2 is SYGVNS. V lost 1 base and J 6 bases, leaving 7 bases between the germline ends. The CDR3 covers 13 residues. This chain's CDR3 is CASSELRPNTIYF. For the CDR3, the DNA is TGTGCCAGCAGTGAATTGCGGCCAAACACCATATATTTT. Drawing the rest from reference TRBV25-1 and TRBJ1-3, the complete variable domain is EADIYQTPRYLVIGTGKKITLECSQTMGHDKMYWYQQDPGMELHLIHYSYGVNSTEKGDLSSESTVSRIRTEHFPLTLESARPSHTSQYLCASSELRPNTIYFGEGSWLTVV.

This chain uses TRBV28 with TRBJ2-1, with 8 positions matching TRBD2. This CDR3 spans 16 amino acids. CDR1 MDHEN and CDR2 SYDVKM come from the germline V gene. Unmatched junction bases numbered 7, after V lost 5 bases and J lost 1 base. CDR3 bases: TGTGCCAGCAGTGGGGCTAGCGGGCAATCCTACAATGAGCAGTTCTTC. Encoded protein: CASSGASGQSYNEQFF. Full variable domain (rest looked up from reference TRBV28 and TRBJ2-1): DVKVTQSSRYLVKRTGEKVFLECVQDMDHENMFWYRQDPGLGLRLIYFSYDVKMKEKGDIPEGYSVSREKKERFSLILESASTNQTSMYLCASSGASGQSYNEQFFGPGTRLTVL.

The rearrangement joins TRBV19 to TRBJ2-3; no firm D call. The CDR3 contains 14 residues. CDR1 LNHDA and CDR2 SQIVND come from the germline V gene (reference sequence). V gave up 4 bases and J gave up 5 bases, with 13 bases separating them. In DNA form, the CDR3 reads TGTGCCAGTAGTAGGAAGGGCCTTGGAGATACGCAGTATTTT. It codes for CASSRKGLGDTQYF.

The chain recombines TRBV6-1 with TRBJ2-7; D ambiguous. Trimming left V 1 base short and J 0 bases short, with 13 bases between. Germline V gives CDR1 MNHNS, CDR2 SASEGT. The CDR3 loop spans 16 amino acids. In nucleotides, the CDR3 is TGTGCCAGCAGTGAAGATAGGGCCAGTCTCTCCTACGAGCAGTACTTC. Encoded protein: CASSEDRASLSYEQYF.

The chain recombines TRBV7-8 with TRBJ1-6, with TRBD1 as a possible D gene (6 bases). V was pared by 4 bases and J by 0 bases, with 13 bases between. Germline loops: CDR1 SGHVS, CDR2 FQNEAQ. The CDR3 is 17 amino acids. CDR3 sequence reads: CASSSLGAGSYNSPLHF. The DNA for the CDR3 is TGTGCCAGCAGCTCGCTGGGGGCCGGCTCCTATAATTCACCCCTCCACTTT. Full variable domain (rest looked up from reference TRBV7-8 and TRBJ1-6): GAGVSQSPRYKVAKRGQDVALRCDPISGHVSLFWYQQALGQGPEFLTYFQNEAQLDKSGLPSDRFFAERPEGSVSTLKIQRTQQEDSAVYLCASSSLGAGSYNSPLHFGNGTRLTVT.

The chain couples TRBV19 to TRBJ1-5; TRBD1 aligns across 7 bases. CDR1 is LNHDA and CDR2 is SQIVND in the germline V gene (reference sequence). With 4 bases clipped from V and 6 bases from J, the junction kept 6 bases outside the gene matches. This CDR3 comprises 14 residues. CDR3 DNA sequence: TGTGCCAGTAGTACAGGGGGTTTGGGTCAGCCCCAGCATTTT. This sequence encodes CASSTGGLGQPQHF.

The chain joins TRBV5-8 to TRBJ1-5; weak D call: TRBD1 (6 bases). Looked up from germline, CDR1 is SGHTS and CDR2 is YDEGEE. CDR3 length equals 14 residues. The V end was cut by 5 bases, the J end by 3 bases, with 12 bases between. CDR3 DNA sequence: TGTGCCAGCAGTGACGGACAGAACAATCAGCCCCAGCATTTT. This translates into CASSDGQNNQPQHF.

V and J are TRBV12-5 and TRBJ2-2; D call uncertain. The V end was cut by 0 bases, the J end by 1 base, with 6 bases between. The CDR3 is made up of 15 amino acids. The germline V gene encodes CDR1 LGHNT and CDR2 FRNRAP. CDR3 residues: CASGLVLQNTGELFF. In DNA form, the CDR3 reads TGTGCTAGTGGTTTGGTACTACAGAACACCGGGGAGCTGTTTTTT.

The chain uses TRBV7-2 and TRBJ2-7, with TRBD2 as a possible D gene (5 bases). Germline assignment: CDR1 SGHTA and CDR2 FQGNSA. Trimming pared 3 bases from V and 5 bases from J, leaving 14 bases between. CDR3 size: 14 residues. The DNA of the CDR3 is TGTGCCAGCAGCTTCACGGGGTTTGTCGACGAGCAGTACTTC. Its protein product is CASSFTGFVDEQYF.

V is TRBV5-5 and J is TRBJ2-1; tentative D call: TRBD1 (6 bases). The CDR3 length is 18 residues. V shed 3 bases and J shed 1 base, with 20 bases lying between them. Germline-derived CDR1 and CDR2 are SGHKS and YYEKEE (reference sequence). The CDR3 sequence is CASSYEPGHWKSYNEQFF. The CDR3 DNA sequence: TGTGCCAGCAGCTACGAACCGGGACACTGGAAATCCTACAATGAGCAGTTCTTC.

This clone was picked up a small number of times. The chain joins TRBV9 to TRBJ2-5; 8 bases line up with TRBD1. V lost 6 bases, J lost 4 bases, and 11 bases stayed unmatched. Germline CDR1 and CDR2: SGDLS and YYNGEE. The CDR3 contains 15 residues. The CDR3 loop reads CASTAGGGLGETQYF. The CDR3 DNA follows: TGTGCCAGCACCGCAGGGGGCGGGTTAGGAGAGACCCAGTACTTC.

V usage is TRBV11-1 and J usage is TRBJ2-5; 8 bases align to TRBD2. Germline assignment: CDR1 SGHAT and CDR2 FQDESV (reference sequence). After removal of 5 bases from V and 13 bases from J, the junction contained 9 bases not matched to a gene. This CDR3 has 12 residues. The CDR3 loop is CASSPLSGGLYF. The CDR3 DNA follows: TGTGCCAGCAGCCCACTCAGCGGGGGCCTGTACTTC.

J is TRBJ2-1 and V is TRBV4-2; no firm D call. Trimming pared 0 bases from V and 14 bases from J, leaving 17 bases between. Germline V gene data show CDR1 as LGHNA and CDR2 as YNFKEQ. The CDR3 length is 14 residues. The CDR3 region has the DNA TGTGCCAGCAGCCAAGATCCCTCCGAGACAAGGGAGTTCTTC. As protein: CASSQDPSETREFF.

The chain is built from TRBV10-3 and TRBJ2-2; D might be TRBD1 (5 bases). CDR3 size: 13 residues. Germline V gives CDR1 ENHRY, CDR2 SYGVKD. The germline V and J ends were trimmed by 5 bases and 4 bases, with 8 bases remaining between them. The DNA for the CDR3 is TGTGCCATCAGTACACAGGTCACCGGGGAGCTGTTTTTT. Translation: CAISTQVTGELFF.

The gene calls are TRBV10-3 and TRBJ2-5, with 7 bases that match TRBD1. Germline CDR1 is ENHRY and CDR2 is SYGVKD. The CDR3 loop spans 15 amino acids. The V and J ends lost 2 bases and 0 bases, in that order; junction bases with no gene match: 3. Written as DNA, the CDR3 is TGTGCCATCAGTGAGCTAGGACAGGACCAAGAGACCCAGTACTTC. As protein: CAISELGQDQETQYF.